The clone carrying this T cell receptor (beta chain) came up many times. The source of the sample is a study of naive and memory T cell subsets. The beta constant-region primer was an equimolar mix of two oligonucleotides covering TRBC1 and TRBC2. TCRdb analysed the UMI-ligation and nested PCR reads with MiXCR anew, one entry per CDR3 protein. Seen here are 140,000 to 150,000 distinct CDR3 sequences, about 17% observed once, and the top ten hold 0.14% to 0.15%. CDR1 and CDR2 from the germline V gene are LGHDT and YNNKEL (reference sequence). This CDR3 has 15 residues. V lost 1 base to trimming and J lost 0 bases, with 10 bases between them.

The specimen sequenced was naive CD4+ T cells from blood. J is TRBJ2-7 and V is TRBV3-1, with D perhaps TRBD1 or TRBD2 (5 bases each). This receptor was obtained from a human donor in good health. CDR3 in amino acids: CASSQGPGPSYEQYF. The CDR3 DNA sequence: TGTGCCAGCAGCCAAGGACCGGGACCCTCCTACGAGCAGTACTTC.